This T cell receptor beta chain was obtained from a study of post-analysis software for immune sequencing data. Background on the study: Disease trajectories encompassed relapsing-remitting, secondary progressive and progressive-relapsing multiple sclerosis. Study-level results: TRBV5-6, TRBV5-1 and TRBV20-1 belonged to a set of a handful of TRBV segments that were more frequent in patients than controls. Samples from a shared batch, those prepared together, strongly co-clustered by F measure. Significantly decreased normalized Chao1 diversity was recorded for multiple sclerosis patients relative to controls.

The authors incorporated unique molecular identifiers into the TCR beta cDNA libraries. TCRdb reanalysed the PCR reads using MiXCR and keeps one entry per CDR3 protein. Of fewer than 850,000 distinct CDR3 sequences listed, around 27% are singletons. The CDR3 is 12 residues long. Per the germline V gene, CDR1 is SGHRS and CDR2 is YFSETQ. V lost 2 bases, J lost 3 bases, and 5 bases lay in between. This clonotype was seen only once. Its specificity is not known. The chain links TRBV5-1 to TRBJ2-5; unclear D gene. The clonotype originates from a girl under 18 with multiple sclerosis. Sequences were obtained from blood. DNA of the CDR3: TGCGCCAGCAGCTTAACGAAAGAGACCCAGTACTTC. This encodes CASSLTKETQYF.